The rows below give T cell receptor beta chains drawn from one sample of a study of siplizumab effects on memory and regulatory T cells. Clones were read by immunoSEQ multiplex PCR, and TCRdb kept only the in-frame ones, dropping some. Of about 100,000 clones listed, roughly 93% are singletons. The sample consisted of non-Treg CD4+ T cells sorted from blood. All receptors come from a human donor in good health. Both conserved end residues are part of each CDR3. Fields, in order: D gene, J gene, clone size, V gene, CDR3 protein, CDR3 DNA. D genes are given only for firm matches. Not every row has a clone size; where given, it reads once, few, many or a size class.

>TRBD2|TRBJ2-3|NA|TRBV27
CASSPGLIAGRTDTQYF
TGTGCCAGCAGTCCCGGTCTCATAGCGGGCCGCACAGATACGCAGTATTTT
>TRBD2|TRBJ2-4|NA|TRBV6-1
CASRLDRTSGRVQYF
TGTGCCAGCAGACTAGACAGGACTAGCGGTAGGGTTCAGTACTTC
>NA|TRBJ1-1|NA|TRBV5-5
CASSLGGGITEAFF
TGTGCCAGCAGCTTGGGCGGGGGGATCACTGAAGCTTTCTTT
>NA|TRBJ2-5|NA|TRBV5-1
CASSSTGGDAETQYF
TGCGCCAGCAGCTCTACAGGAGGGGACGCGGAGACCCAGTACTTC
>TRBD1|TRBJ1-3|NA|TRBV6-4
CASSDSTGGNTIYF
TGTGCCAGCAGTGACTCGACAGGGGGAAACACCATATATTTT
>NA|TRBJ2-5|NA|TRBV6-1
CASSERRASGRETQYF
TGTGCCAGCAGTGAGAGACGGGCCTCAGGGAGGGAGACCCAGTACTTC
>NA|TRBJ1-2|NA|TRBV14
CASSQEGRNYGYTF
TGTGCCAGCAGCCAAGAGGGCAGAAACTATGGCTACACCTTC
>TRBD2|TRBJ2-2|NA|TRBV19
CASSLLAGYTGELFF
TGTGCCAGTAGCCTACTAGCGGGATACACCGGGGAGCTGTTTTTT
>NA|TRBJ2-4|once|TRBV20-1
CSALPTNIQYF
TGCAGTGCTTTACCCACGAACATTCAGTACTTC
>TRBD1|TRBJ1-5|few|TRBV4-1
CASSQDGAGGVQPQHF
TGCGCCAGCAGCCAAGATGGTGCAGGGGGCGTACAGCCCCAGCATTTT
>TRBD2|TRBJ2-5|NA|TRBV6-1
CASSVTSAQETQYF
TGTGCCAGCAGTGTAACTAGCGCGCAAGAGACCCAGTACTTC
>NA|TRBJ2-5|NA|TRBV7-9
CASSFTGGETQYF
TGTGCCAGCAGCTTCACAGGAGGAGAGACCCAGTACTTC
>TRBD1|TRBJ1-4|NA|TRBV7-9
CASSLGQGTNEKLFF
TGTGCCAGCAGCCTGGGACAGGGCACTAATGAAAAACTGTTTTTT
>TRBD2|TRBJ2-3|NA|TRBV7-3
CASSPSGTSGRDTQYF
TGTGCCAGCAGTCCATCCGGGACTAGCGGGAGAGATACGCAGTATTTT
>TRBD2|TRBJ2-1|NA|TRBV7-2
CASSTGTSGAYNEQFF
TGTGCCAGCAGCACAGGGACTAGCGGGGCTTACAATGAGCAGTTCTTC
>NA|TRBJ2-7|NA|TRBV6-5
CASSLQLSYEQYF
TGTGCCAGCAGTTTGCAGCTCTCCTACGAGCAGTACTTC
>TRBD2|TRBJ2-5|NA|TRBV4-1
CASSWEGQTQYF
TGCGCCAGCTCTTGGGAGGGACAGACCCAGTACTTC
>TRBD2|TRBJ2-1|NA|TRBV4-2
CASSQDQASGNDEQFF
TGTGCCAGCAGCCAAGATCAGGCTAGCGGGAATGATGAGCAGTTCTTC
>NA|TRBJ2-2|NA|TRBV2
CASSGGSPGELFF
TGTGCCAGCAGTGGGGGTAGTCCCGGGGAGCTGTTTTTT